Each of the 11 T cell receptor beta chains below was sequenced from the same sample in a study of somatic mutations in cytotoxic T cells in rheumatoid arthritis. Here immunoSEQ multiplex PCR was the method, and the copy in TCRdb shows in-frame clones only, minus some. The sample carries some 14,000 clones, about four fifths recorded once. Sequencing was performed on CD8+ T cells sorted from blood. All receptors derive from an adult with rheumatoid arthritis.

V gene TRBV7-8 combines with J gene TRBJ2-5; TRBD2 aligns across 8 bases. Losses at the gene ends were 3 bases for V and 1 base for J; bases not matched to a gene: 10. Germline loops: CDR1 SGHVS, CDR2 FQNEAQ. This CDR3 is 17 amino acids long. The CDR3 DNA sequence: TGTGCCAGCAGCTTCTTAGGATTAGCGGGGACCCAAGAGACCCAGTACTTC. The encoded protein is CASSFLGLAGTQETQYF.

The chain joins TRBV7-9 to TRBJ1-1; D is unresolved. This CDR3 is built from 11 residues. Trimming left V 3 bases short and J 10 bases short, with 9 bases between. Per germline, CDR1 SEHNR and CDR2 FQNEAQ (reference sequence). CDR3 DNA: TGTGCCAGCAGCTTTTGGGAGGGAGCTTTCTTT. Translated, it gives CASSFWEGAFF.

This clone is a singleton in its sample. The chain couples TRBV19 to TRBJ2-4; no definite D call. Trimming removed 1 base from V and 4 bases from J, with 8 bases in between. The CDR3 has 14 residues. CDR1 is LNHDA and CDR2 is SQIVND in the germline V gene (reference sequence). DNA for the CDR3: TGTGCCAGTAGTATAGCAGAGAAGAAAAACATTCAGTACTTC. Protein product: CASSIAEKKNIQYF.

The genes are TRBV7-8 and TRBJ1-5; D perhaps matches TRBD1 (6 bases). Per germline, CDR1 SGHVS and CDR2 FQNEAQ. V was shortened by 5 bases and J by 4 bases, with 24 bases between the two germline ends. The CDR3 extends over 18 amino acids. This CDR3 reads CASSPPPKNRDKNQPQHF. The CDR3 nucleotides read TGTGCCAGCAGCCCGCCCCCTAAAAACCGGGACAAAAATCAGCCCCAGCATTTT. The full variable domain, with the rest looked up from reference TRBV7-8 and TRBJ1-5, is GAGVSQSPRYKVAKRGQDVALRCDPISGHVSLFWYQQALGQGPEFLTYFQNEAQLDKSGLPSDRFFAERPEGSVSTLKIQRTQQEDSAVYLCASSPPPKNRDKNQPQHFGDGTRLSIL.

The chain links TRBV19 to TRBJ1-3; TRBD1 is a possible D gene (6 bases). The CDR3 extends over 14 amino acids. The V end lost 7 bases, the J end lost 0 bases, and 10 bases lay between the germline ends. The germline gives CDR1 LNHDA, CDR2 SQIVND (reference sequence). The CDR3 spells CASTDRSSGNTIYF. The CDR3 coding sequence is TGTGCCAGTACCGACAGGAGCTCTGGAAACACCATATATTTT.

The genes are TRBV29-1 and TRBJ2-7, with TRBD2 matching 12 bases. CDR1 is SQVTM, CDR2 ANQGSEA, per germline. With V trimmed by 5 bases and J by 2 bases, 4 bases remained unmatched. The CDR3 is made up of 14 amino acids. CDR3 nucleotide sequence: TGCAGCGTTCTTCTAGCGGGAGGGGCCTACGAGCAGTACTTC. The encoded protein is CSVLLAGGAYEQYF.

V usage is TRBV7-9 and J usage is TRBJ2-5; 13 bases agree with TRBD2. The CDR3 has 18 residues. Germline CDR1 and CDR2: SEHNR and FQNEAQ (reference sequence). J was trimmed by 0 bases and V by 1 base; bases with no gene match: 5. CDR3 coding DNA: TGTGCCAGCAGCTTAGGACTAGCGGGGGGAGACTACCAAGAGACCCAGTACTTC. This sequence encodes CASSLGLAGGDYQETQYF.

The chain uses TRBV5-5 and TRBJ2-1, with 10 bases matching TRBD1. The CDR3 is 16 residues long. Germline V gives CDR1 SGHKS, CDR2 YYEKEE (reference sequence). The trim removed 2 bases at V and 5 bases at J, leaving 7 bases unmatched. The CDR3 nucleotides are TGTGCCAGCAGCTTAGACCGGGACAGGGGTCACAATGAGCAGTTCTTC. Translation: CASSLDRDRGHNEQFF. Full variable domain (outside the CDR3, taken from reference TRBV5-5 and TRBJ2-1): DAGVTQSPTHLIKTRGQQVTLRCSPISGHKSVSWYQQVLGQGPQFIFQYYEKEERGRGNFPDRFSARQFPNYSSELNVNALLLGDSALYLCASSLDRDRGHNEQFFGPGTRLTVL.

The J gene is TRBJ1-4, the V gene TRBV6-5; D not certain. V lost 2 bases to trimming and J lost 8 bases, with 6 bases between them. From germline, CDR1 is MNHEY and CDR2 SVGAGI. The CDR3 covers 12 residues. The CDR3 bases are TGTGCCAGCAGTTACCTAGGGGAAAAACTGTTTTTT. Amino acid sequence: CASSYLGEKLFF.

The rearrangement links TRBV2 to TRBJ2-7; 7 positions match TRBD1. The CDR3 sequence is 16 residues long. V shed 7 bases, J shed 2 bases, and the junction held 14 bases outside the gene matches. Germline CDR1 is SNHLY and CDR2 is FYNNEI. Here the CDR3 reads CASTLLRDSNPYEQYF. CDR3 nucleotide sequence: TGTGCCAGCACCTTACTGAGGGACAGTAACCCCTACGAGCAGTACTTC.

The rearrangement links TRBV7-9 to TRBJ2-1; a possible D gene is TRBD2 (6 bases). V was trimmed by 10 bases and J by 9 bases, leaving 22 bases between them. This CDR3 has 14 residues. Germline values: CDR1 SEHNR, CDR2 FQNEAQ (reference sequence). The CDR3 region is CAIQEGGGNGEQFF. As DNA, the CDR3 is TGTGCCATCCAAGAGGGTGGGGGGAACGGTGAGCAGTTCTTC.